This TCR beta chain originates from a study of OX40 agonist ivuxolimab in advanced cancers. Across the study: Aged 23 to 79 with a mean of approximately 60 years, they were approximately 80% male. Three patients, one with hepatocellular carcinoma and two with cutaneous melanoma, achieved partial responses. Overall study findings and caveats: Within 6 weeks, CD4+ and CD8+ blood T cells expanded clonally at 0.1 to 3.0 mg/kg.

Concerning this clone: The antigen remains undetermined.

The CDR3 totals 16 residues. The J segment lost 6 bases and the V segment lost 0 bases, leaving 9 bases of the junction unmatched. In germline, CDR1 is LGHNA, CDR2 YSLEER. Produced via immunoSEQ multiplex PCR; TCRdb's table is partial and in-frame only. The sample carries 65,000 to 80,000 clones, 70% to 90% recorded once. This specimen consisted of CD4+ or CD8+ T cells sorted from blood, obtained in a trial of the OX40 agonist ivuxolimab. The TCR originated in an adult with an advanced solid tumor such as melanoma, head and neck, liver or kidney cancer. The chain recombines TRBV4-3 with TRBJ2-7; TRBD1 matches 9 bases. The CDR3 sequence is CASSQDQGQGPLEQYF. The CDR3 nucleotides are TGCGCCAGCAGCCAAGATCAGGGACAGGGTCCCCTCGAGCAGTACTTC.